This T cell receptor beta chain was sequenced for a study of control samples from healthy donors and cancer patients. The assay was immunoSEQ multiplex PCR, and TCRdb's table has in-frame clones only and misses some. The profile covers roughly 20,000 clones, with roughly 84% appearing a single time and about 30% taken by the ten largest. Trimming shortened V by 3 bases and J by 6 bases, and 12 bases separated the two germline ends. This CDR3 has 14 residues. Germline V gene lookup returns CDR1 LGHDT and CDR2 YNNKEL (reference sequence). The V call is TRBV3-1 (or the pseudogene TRBV3-2), the J call TRBJ1-3; D gene unclear. The sequencing input was PBMCs. This TCR derives from a man in his fifties or sixties with head and neck cancer. The CDR3: CASSQPGTKNTIYF. CDR3 in DNA: TGTGCCAGCAGCCAGCCGGGTACGAAAAACACCATATATTTT.